The clone carrying this T cell receptor (beta chain) has a count of ten or more. Antigen specificity is unknown. V dropped 3 bases and J dropped 6 bases, with 9 bases sitting between them. Germline CDR1 and CDR2: SNHLY and FYNNEI. This CDR3 has 13 residues. This sample was taken from a study of early T cells in non-severe SARS-CoV-2 infection. Each cDNA molecule carried a unique molecular identifier. Using its own MiXCR run on the 5' RACE reads, TCRdb lists one record per CDR3 protein. Found here are fewer than 75,000 distinct CDR3 sequences, 18% of them singletons; the top ten hold about 8.8%. Study-wide results and caveats: Anti-spike CD8 specificities were favored by VDJdb matching, whose results missed private and CD4 specificities.

The sequencing used whole blood, collected at baseline. The chain couples TRBV2 to TRBJ2-4; no definite D call. This sequence was found in an adult who was a healthcare worker with PCR-confirmed SARS-CoV-2 infection or an uninfected control (not recorded which). CDR3 coding DNA: TGTGCCAGCAGTGATGTGGGTATAAACATTCAGTACTTC. The encoded protein is CASSDVGINIQYF.